This T cell receptor (beta chain) came from a study of T cells after yellow fever vaccination. Notes on the study in general: The secondary T-cell response peaked on day 5, not day 15, but was weaker. The CD4 and CD8 compartments had a small share of their clonotypes in common.

Via MiXCR, TCRdb re-called the 5' RACE reads, giving one row per CDR3 protein. Of 150,000 to 200,000 distinct CDR3 sequences in the sample, approximately 6% were seen once. Germline values: CDR1 MNHEY, CDR2 SVGAGI. The CDR3 contains 12 residues. V was clipped by 6 bases and J by 8 bases, with 11 bases between them. At least ten counts were recorded for this clonotype. What it binds is not known. V gene TRBV6-5 combines with J gene TRBJ2-1; tentatively, D is TRBD1 (6 bases). The sequence was obtained from a man younger than 35 who received the YFV17D yellow fever vaccine. The sequencing here drew on CD4+ T cells sorted from PBMCs, taken on the day of the first yellow fever vaccination. The CDR3 is CASSNRQDEQFF. CDR3 DNA: TGTGCCAGCAGCAATAGACAGGATGAGCAGTTCTTC.